The entry below describes one T cell receptor (beta chain). These data originate in a study of tumour-infiltrating T cells in Burkitt lymphoma. In the study overall: Productive clonality predicted overall and progression-free survival.

CDR1 and CDR2 from the germline V gene are MDHEN and SYDVKM. V lost 7 bases to trimming and J lost 1 base, with 15 bases between them. This CDR3 is 15 amino acids long. The repertoire was sequenced with immunoSEQ multiplex PCR; TCRdb's copy has only in-frame clones and lacks some. The top ten hold about 2.2% of the sample, which has 5,000 to 7,000 clones, around 10% seen once. V and J are TRBV28 and TRBJ2-3, with D uncertain. This TCR derives from a human donor with diffuse large B-cell lymphoma. The sequencing input was tumor tissue. CDR3 nucleotides: TGTGCCAGCATATCCGGTAGCTATGGCACAGATACGCAGTATTTT. This encodes CASISGSYGTDTQYF. The full variable domain, completed using reference TRBV28 and TRBJ2-3, is DVKVTQSSRYLVKRTGEKVFLECVQDMDHENMFWYRQDPGLGLRLIYFSYDVKMKEKGDIPEGYSVSREKKERFSLILESASTNQTSMYLCASISGSYGTDTQYFGPGTRLTVL.